Each of the 9 T cell receptor beta chains below was sequenced from the same sample in a study of T-cell reconstitution after alpha-beta-depleted transplantation in children. Unique molecular identifiers tagged the TCRbeta library. MiXCR, applied by TCRdb to the PCR reads, yields one record per CDR3 protein. The data contain about 980,000 distinct CDR3 sequences, roughly 29% of them singletons. Material: PBMCs, mostly from graft donor cells, obtained 360 days after TCRalphabeta/CD19-depleted stem cell transplant. These receptors were collected from a boy in the first two years of life who had a stem cell transplant for SCID, so the T cells may come from the graft donor.

The V gene is TRBV9, the J gene TRBJ2-7; TRBD2 is a possible D gene (6 bases). CDR1 SGDLS and CDR2 YYNGEE come from the germline V gene. V was clipped by 0 bases and J by 0 bases, with 7 bases between them. This CDR3 spans 14 amino acids. The chain's CDR3 is CASSVGGDSYEQYF. CDR3 coding DNA: TGTGCCAGCAGCGTAGGCGGGGACTCCTACGAGCAGTACTTC.

This rearrangement joins TRBV12-3 or TRBV12-4 to TRBJ2-7; the D gene is possibly TRBD1 (6 bases). The ends were cut back, 3 bases at V and 0 bases at J, with 18 bases in the middle. CDR3 length: 17 amino acids. The CDR3 sequence is CASSFGMRGWSSYEQYF. As DNA, the CDR3 is TGTGCCAGCAGTTTCGGGATGAGGGGGTGGTCCTCCTACGAGCAGTACTTC.

This clonotype has only a few counts. This chain links TRBV10-2 with TRBJ2-7; D is perhaps TRBD1 (5 bases). V lost 4 bases and J 3 bases, leaving 7 bases between the germline ends. CDR3 length: 12 amino acids. Germline V gene sequence: CDR1 WSHSY, CDR2 SAAADI. CDR3 sequence reads: CASSGTNYEQYF. The CDR3 bases are TGCGCCAGCAGTGGGACAAACTACGAGCAGTACTTC.

V usage is TRBV21-1 and J usage is TRBJ1-1; whether TRBD1, the table's D call, matches the DNA was not checked. TRBV21-1 is deemed a pseudogene. The CDR3 sequence is 18 residues long. The DNA for the CDR3 is TGTGCCAGCAGCAAAAGGGTGGACAGAAGATGTAACGACACTGAAGCTTTCTTT. It codes for CASSKRVDRRCNDTEAFF.

The genes are TRBV6-5 and TRBJ2-1; 9 positions match TRBD2. Unmatched junction bases numbered 5, after V lost 4 bases and J lost 4 bases. The CDR3 is 15 amino acids. CDR1 and CDR2 from the germline V gene are MNHEY and SVGAGI. The CDR3 here is CASSLWRGGYNEQFF. CDR3 coding DNA: TGTGCCAGCAGTTTATGGCGGGGGGGTTACAATGAGCAGTTCTTC.

This clonotype has a handful of counts. This chain joins TRBV29-1 and TRBJ2-6; tentatively, D is TRBD1 or TRBD2 (6 bases each). From germline, CDR1 is SQVTM and CDR2 ANQGSEA. With 6 bases removed from V and 0 bases from J, the gap between germline ends came to 18 bases. The CDR3 sequence is 17 residues long. In nucleotides, the CDR3 is TGCAGCGTCAGAAGAGGGGGAGCGGGCTCTGGGGCCAACGTCCTGACTTTC. This translates into CSVRRGGAGSGANVLTF.

This chain links TRBV5-1 with TRBJ2-5; TRBD2 matches 12 bases. In germline, CDR1 is SGHRS, CDR2 YFSETQ. The junction had 4 bases not matched to a gene; V was cut back by 7 bases and J by 3 bases. The CDR3 has 14 amino acids. The CDR3 bases are TGCGCCAGCCAGACTAGCGGGGGCAAAGAGACCCAGTACTTC. Encoded protein: CASQTSGGKETQYF.

This clonotype was observed a handful of times. The rearrangement links TRBV12-3 or TRBV12-4 to TRBJ2-1; D is ambiguous. CDR3 length: 15 residues. Deletions cut 3 bases from V and 7 bases from J, with 16 bases between. CDR3 loop: CASSFRSGFKNEQFF. In DNA, the CDR3 is TGTGCCAGCAGTTTTCGGAGTGGATTTAAGAATGAGCAGTTCTTC.

The chain couples TRBV18 to TRBJ1-5; D is possibly TRBD1 (5 bases). CDR3 length: 14 residues. Germline lookup yields CDR1 KGHSH and CDR2 LQKENI. The V end was cut by 2 bases, the J end by 5 bases, with 10 bases between. The CDR3 DNA sequence: TGTGCCAGCTCACCAGGGGCGCTGGATCAGCCCCAGCATTTT. Translation: CASSPGALDQPQHF.